The rows below give T cell receptor beta chains drawn from one sample of a study of T cells in tumors after PD-1 blockade. Method: immunoSEQ multiplex PCR; TCRdb's copy keeps in-frame clones and lacks some. The sample includes about 20,000 clones, roughly 78% of them seen just once. The specimen comprised PBMCs, sampled before anti-PD-1 treatment. The receptors stem from a human donor with basal cell carcinoma. Each CDR3 is given with its conserved first and last residue. A D gene is named only where the DNA matches it firmly. Clone size is not always given. Where it is, it says once, few, many or a class for expanded clones.

D gene	clone size	V gene	CDR3 protein
NA	few	TRBV5-1	CASRVSVENTEAFF
NA	NA	TRBV7-2	CASSLFTDTQYF
TRBD2	NA	TRBV29-1	CSVGTTSVREQFF
NA	NA	TRBV5-5	CASSLSGLWGDTQYF
NA	few	TRBV3-1/TRBV3-2	CASSQDGGGWAEAFF
NA	NA	TRBV7-3	CASSFPGFGYEKLFF
NA	NA	TRBV10-3	CAISEPDYYGYTF
TRBD1	NA	TRBV7-2	CASSLNRGPWYGYTF
NA	NA	TRBV2	CASSDGWGGAGSSYNEQFF
NA	once	TRBV5-4	CASSSFRDGETQYF
NA	NA	TRBV6-5	CASSSEGLPGQYF
TRBD1	NA	TRBV6-5	CASSRDRGAQETQYF
TRBD2	NA	TRBV7-2	CASSLGGLAVNEQYF
TRBD2	NA	TRBV5-1	CASSSGLVMKDTQYF
NA	few	TRBV9	CASSDRGRGQETQYF
NA	few	TRBV19	CASTSPGAYNSPLHF
TRBD1	NA	TRBV2	CASSEDGGFWDRADPGELFF
NA	NA	TRBV6-5	CASKASTSTDTQYF
TRBD1	once	TRBV18	CASSPTGDAKNIQYF
NA	NA	TRBV18	CASSKRDTLYEQYF
NA	NA	TRBV6-5	CASSSPAFSGANVLTF
TRBD1	NA	TRBV6-6	CASSPPPGGAYEQYF
NA	once	TRBV7-6	CASSFNESEQFF
NA	NA	TRBV7-6	CASSLELGSYEQYF
NA	few	TRBV7-9	CASSFPKDSSSTDTQYF
NA	NA	TRBV19	CASDPGVSYNEQFF
TRBD2	NA	TRBV7-2	CASSTLAGVYEQYF
TRBD2	NA	TRBV12-3/TRBV12-4	CASGSGSIDEQFF
NA	NA	TRBV27	CASSPLGNPMNTEAFF
TRBD1	NA	TRBV7-9	CASSLQGAVSPLHF
NA	NA	TRBV10-1	CASPRGYTYNEQFF
NA	NA	TRBV7-9	CASSSSGDTGELFF
NA	NA	TRBV4-1	CASSQDSGNSPLHF
NA	once	TRBV23-1	CASSPLPDTQYF
NA	NA	TRBV5-4	CASSLDRVTDTQYF
NA	NA	TRBV18	CASSPPWGSTDTQYF
NA	NA	TRBV7-2	CASSLASGNTIYF
NA	NA	TRBV12-5	CASGMPGYSNQPQHF
TRBD2	NA	TRBV5-1	CASSSGTSGRTDTQYF
NA	NA	TRBV5-6	CASSSSEQYF